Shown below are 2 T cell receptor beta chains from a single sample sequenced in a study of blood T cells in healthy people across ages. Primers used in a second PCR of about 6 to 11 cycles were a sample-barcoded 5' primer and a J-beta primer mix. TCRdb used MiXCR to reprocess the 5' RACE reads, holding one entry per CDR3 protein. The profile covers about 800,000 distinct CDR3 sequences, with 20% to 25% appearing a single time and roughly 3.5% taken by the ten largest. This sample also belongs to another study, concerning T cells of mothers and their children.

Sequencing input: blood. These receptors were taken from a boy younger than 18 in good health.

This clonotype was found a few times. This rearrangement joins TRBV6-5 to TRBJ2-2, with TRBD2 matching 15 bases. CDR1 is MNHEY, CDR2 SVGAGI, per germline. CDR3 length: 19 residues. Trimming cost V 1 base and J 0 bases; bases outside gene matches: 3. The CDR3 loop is CASSYLGLAGGANTGELFF. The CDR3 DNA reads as TGTGCCAGCAGTTACTTGGGACTAGCGGGGGGCGCGAACACCGGGGAGCTGTTTTTT.

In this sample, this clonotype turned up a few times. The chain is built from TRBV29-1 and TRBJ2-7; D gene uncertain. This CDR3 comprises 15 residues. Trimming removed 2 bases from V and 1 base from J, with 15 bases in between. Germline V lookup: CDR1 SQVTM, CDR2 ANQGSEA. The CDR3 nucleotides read TGCAGCGTTGAAACAGCGACTTCCCTATCCTACGAGCAGTACTTC. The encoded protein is CSVETATSLSYEQYF.